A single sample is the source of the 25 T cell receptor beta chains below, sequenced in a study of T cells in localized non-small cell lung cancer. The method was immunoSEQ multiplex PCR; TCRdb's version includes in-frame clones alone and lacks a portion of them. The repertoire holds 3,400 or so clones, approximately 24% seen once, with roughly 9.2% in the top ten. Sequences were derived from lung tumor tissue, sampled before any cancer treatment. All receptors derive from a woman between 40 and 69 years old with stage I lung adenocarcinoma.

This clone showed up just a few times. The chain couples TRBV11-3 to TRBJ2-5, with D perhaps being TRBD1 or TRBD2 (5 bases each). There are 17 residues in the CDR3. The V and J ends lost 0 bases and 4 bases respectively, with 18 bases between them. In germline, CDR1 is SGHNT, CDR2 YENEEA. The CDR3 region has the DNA TGTGCCAGCAGCTTAGAAAGAGGGGCCCCTGATGTAGAGACCCAGTACTTC. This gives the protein CASSLERGAPDVETQYF.

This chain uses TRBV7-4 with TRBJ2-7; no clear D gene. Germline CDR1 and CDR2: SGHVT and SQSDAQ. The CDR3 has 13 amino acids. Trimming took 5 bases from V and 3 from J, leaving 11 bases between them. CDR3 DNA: TGTGCCAGCAGCACCCCGGACCTCTACGAGCAGTACTTC. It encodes CASSTPDLYEQYF.

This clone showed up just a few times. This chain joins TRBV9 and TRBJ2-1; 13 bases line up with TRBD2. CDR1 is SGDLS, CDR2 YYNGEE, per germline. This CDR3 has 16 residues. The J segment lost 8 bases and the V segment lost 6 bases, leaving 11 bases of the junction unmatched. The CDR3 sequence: CASKGLAGVEGDEQFF. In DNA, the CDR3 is TGTGCCAGCAAAGGACTAGCGGGAGTGGAAGGGGATGAGCAGTTCTTC.

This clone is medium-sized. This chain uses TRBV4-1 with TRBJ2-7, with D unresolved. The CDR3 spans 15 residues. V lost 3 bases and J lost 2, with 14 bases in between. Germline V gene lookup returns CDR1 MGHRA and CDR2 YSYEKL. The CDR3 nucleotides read TGCGCCAGCAGCCAGAACACAGCTAACACCTACGAGCAGTACTTC. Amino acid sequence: CASSQNTANTYEQYF.

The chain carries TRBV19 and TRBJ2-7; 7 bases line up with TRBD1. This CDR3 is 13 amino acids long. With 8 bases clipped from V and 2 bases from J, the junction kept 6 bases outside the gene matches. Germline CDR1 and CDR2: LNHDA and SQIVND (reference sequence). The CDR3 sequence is CASGSQGTYEQYF. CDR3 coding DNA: TGTGCCAGTGGGTCACAGGGGACCTACGAGCAGTACTTC. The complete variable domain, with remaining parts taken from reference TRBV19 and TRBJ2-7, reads DGGITQSPKYLFRKEGQNVTLSCEQNLNHDAMYWYRQDPGQGLRLIYYSQIVNDFQKGDIAEGYSVSREKKESFPLTVTSAQKNPTAFYLCASGSQGTYEQYFGPGTRLTVT.

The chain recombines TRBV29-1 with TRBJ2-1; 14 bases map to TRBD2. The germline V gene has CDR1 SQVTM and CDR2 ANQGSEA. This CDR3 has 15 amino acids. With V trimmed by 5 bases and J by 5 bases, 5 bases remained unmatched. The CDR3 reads CSVTRTSGRNNEQFF. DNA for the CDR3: TGCAGCGTTACAAGGACTAGCGGGAGGAACAATGAGCAGTTCTTC.

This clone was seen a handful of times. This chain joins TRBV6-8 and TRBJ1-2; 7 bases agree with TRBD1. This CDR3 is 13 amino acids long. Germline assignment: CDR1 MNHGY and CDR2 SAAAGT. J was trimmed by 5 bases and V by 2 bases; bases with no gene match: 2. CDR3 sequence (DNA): TGTGCCAGCAGTTACAAACAGGGGTATGGCTACACCTTC. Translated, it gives CASSYKQGYGYTF.

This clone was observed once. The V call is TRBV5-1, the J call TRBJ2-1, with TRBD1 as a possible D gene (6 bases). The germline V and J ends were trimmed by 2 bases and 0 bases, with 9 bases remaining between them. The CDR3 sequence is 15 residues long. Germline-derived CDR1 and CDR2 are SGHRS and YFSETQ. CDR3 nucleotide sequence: TGCGCCAGCAGCTTAGGGGGTTACTCCTACAATGAGCAGTTCTTC. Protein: CASSLGGYSYNEQFF.

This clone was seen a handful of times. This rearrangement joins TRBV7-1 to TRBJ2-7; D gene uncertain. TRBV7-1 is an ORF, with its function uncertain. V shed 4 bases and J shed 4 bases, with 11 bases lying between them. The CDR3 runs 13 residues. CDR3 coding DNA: TGTGCCAGCAGCTTAACAGCTTTGTACGAGCAGTACTTC. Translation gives CASSLTALYEQYF.

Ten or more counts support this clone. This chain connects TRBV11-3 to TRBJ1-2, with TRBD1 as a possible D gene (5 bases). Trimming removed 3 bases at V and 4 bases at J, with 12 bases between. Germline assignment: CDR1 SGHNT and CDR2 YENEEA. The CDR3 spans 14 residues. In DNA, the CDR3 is TGTGCCAGCAGCTTGGGGGTCAGTTTCTATGGCTACACCTTC. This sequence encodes CASSLGVSFYGYTF.

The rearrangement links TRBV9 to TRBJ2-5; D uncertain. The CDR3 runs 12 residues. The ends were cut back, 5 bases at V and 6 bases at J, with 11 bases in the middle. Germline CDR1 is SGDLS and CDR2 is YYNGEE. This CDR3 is CASSEGMQTQYF. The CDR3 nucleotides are TGTGCCAGCAGTGAAGGAATGCAGACCCAGTACTTC.

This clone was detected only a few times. The CDR3 DNA is TGTGCCAGCAGCGGCAGCTGGGGCCAGGGTGGGTCTGGGGCCAACGTCCTGACTTTC. Its protein product is CASSGSWGQGGSGANVLTF. The gene calls are TRBV11-3 and TRBJ2-6, with D possibly matching TRBD1 (5 bases). Per germline, CDR1 SGHNT and CDR2 YENEEA. Trimming removed 5 bases at V and 1 base at J, with 21 bases between. This CDR3 region has 19 residues.

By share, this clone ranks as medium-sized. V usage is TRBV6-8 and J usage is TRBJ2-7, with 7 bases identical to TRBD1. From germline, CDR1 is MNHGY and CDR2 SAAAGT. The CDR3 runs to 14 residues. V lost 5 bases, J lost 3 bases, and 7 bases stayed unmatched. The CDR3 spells CASSATGPLYEQYF. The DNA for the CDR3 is TGTGCCAGCAGTGCGACAGGGCCTCTCTACGAGCAGTACTTC.

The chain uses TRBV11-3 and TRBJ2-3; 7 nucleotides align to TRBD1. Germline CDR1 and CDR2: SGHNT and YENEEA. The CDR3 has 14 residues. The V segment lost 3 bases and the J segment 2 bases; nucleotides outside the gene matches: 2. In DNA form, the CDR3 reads TGTGCCAGCAGCTTGGGACAGAACACAGATACGCAGTATTTT. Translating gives CASSLGQNTDTQYF.

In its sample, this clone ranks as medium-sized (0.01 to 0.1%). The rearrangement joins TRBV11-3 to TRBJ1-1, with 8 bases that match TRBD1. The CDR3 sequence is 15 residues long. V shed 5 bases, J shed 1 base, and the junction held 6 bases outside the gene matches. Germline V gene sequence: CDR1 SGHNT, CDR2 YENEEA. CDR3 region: CASSVPQGGNTEAFF. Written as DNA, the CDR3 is TGTGCCAGCAGCGTACCACAGGGGGGGAACACTGAAGCTTTCTTT.

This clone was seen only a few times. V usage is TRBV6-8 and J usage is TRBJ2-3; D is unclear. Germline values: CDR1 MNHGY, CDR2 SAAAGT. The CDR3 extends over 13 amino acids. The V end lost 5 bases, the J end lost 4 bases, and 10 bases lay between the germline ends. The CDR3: CASSEAGADTQYF. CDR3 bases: TGTGCCAGCAGTGAGGCCGGCGCAGATACGCAGTATTTT.

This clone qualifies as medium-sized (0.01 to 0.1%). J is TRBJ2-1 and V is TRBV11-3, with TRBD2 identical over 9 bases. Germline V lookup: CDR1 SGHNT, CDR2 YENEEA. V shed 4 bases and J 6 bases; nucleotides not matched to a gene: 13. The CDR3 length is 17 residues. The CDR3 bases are TGTGCCAGCAGCTCTAACTTCGGTACTAGCGGGTTCAATGAGCAGTTCTTC. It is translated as CASSSNFGTSGFNEQFF.

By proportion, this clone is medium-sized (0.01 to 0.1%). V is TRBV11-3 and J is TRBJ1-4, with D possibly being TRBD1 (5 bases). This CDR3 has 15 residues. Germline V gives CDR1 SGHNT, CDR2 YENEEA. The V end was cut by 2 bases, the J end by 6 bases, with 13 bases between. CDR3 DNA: TGTGCCAGCAGCTTACAAGGACAAGGGCATGAAAAACTGTTTTTT. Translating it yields CASSLQGQGHEKLFF.

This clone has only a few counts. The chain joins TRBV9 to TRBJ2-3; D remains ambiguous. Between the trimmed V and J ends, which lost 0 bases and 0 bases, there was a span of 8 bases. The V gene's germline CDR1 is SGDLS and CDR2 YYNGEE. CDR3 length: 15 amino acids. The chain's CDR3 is CASSVALFSTDTQYF. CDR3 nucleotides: TGTGCCAGCAGCGTAGCCCTATTTAGCACAGATACGCAGTATTTT. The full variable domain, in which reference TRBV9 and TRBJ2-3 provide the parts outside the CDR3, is DSGVTQTPKHLITATGQRVTLRCSPRSGDLSVYWYQQSLDQGLQFLIQYYNGEERAKGNILERFSAQQFPDLHSELNLSSLELGDSALYFCASSVALFSTDTQYFGPGTRLTVL.

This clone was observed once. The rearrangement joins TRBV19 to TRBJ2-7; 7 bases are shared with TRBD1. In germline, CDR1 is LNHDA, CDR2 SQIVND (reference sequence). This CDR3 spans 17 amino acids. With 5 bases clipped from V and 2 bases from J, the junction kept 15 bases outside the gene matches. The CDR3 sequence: CASSPHLAVRGPYEQYF. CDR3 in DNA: TGTGCCAGTAGTCCCCATTTGGCGGTAAGGGGGCCCTACGAGCAGTACTTC.

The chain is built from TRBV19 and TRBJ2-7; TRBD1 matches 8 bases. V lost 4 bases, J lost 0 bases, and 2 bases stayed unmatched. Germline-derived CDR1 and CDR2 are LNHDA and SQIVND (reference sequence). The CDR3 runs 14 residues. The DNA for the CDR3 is TGTGCCAGTAGTAGGGACAGGCCCTCCTACGAGCAGTACTTC. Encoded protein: CASSRDRPSYEQYF.

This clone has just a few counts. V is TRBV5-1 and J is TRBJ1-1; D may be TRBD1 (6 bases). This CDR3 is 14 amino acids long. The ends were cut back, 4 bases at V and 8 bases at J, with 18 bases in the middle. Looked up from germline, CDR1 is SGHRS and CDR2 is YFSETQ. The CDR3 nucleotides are TGCGCCAGCAGCGTATCAGGGGAGGGGTTGGAAGCTTTCTTT. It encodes CASSVSGEGLEAFF.

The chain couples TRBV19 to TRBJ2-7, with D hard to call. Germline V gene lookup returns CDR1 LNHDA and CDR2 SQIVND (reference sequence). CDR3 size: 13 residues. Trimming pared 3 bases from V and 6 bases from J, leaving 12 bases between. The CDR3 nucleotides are TGTGCCAGTAGTATGTTTGGTTGGGGCGAGCAGTACTTC. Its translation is CASSMFGWGEQYF.

CDR3 region: CASSIGVLGLGATGELFF. The DNA of the CDR3 is TGTGCCAGTAGTATAGGAGTTCTTGGCCTTGGGGCCACCGGGGAGCTGTTTTTT. This rearrangement joins TRBV19 to TRBJ2-2, with D perhaps matching TRBD1 (5 bases). V lost 1 base to trimming and J lost 4 bases, with 19 bases between them. Per germline, CDR1 LNHDA and CDR2 SQIVND (reference sequence). This CDR3 spans 18 amino acids.

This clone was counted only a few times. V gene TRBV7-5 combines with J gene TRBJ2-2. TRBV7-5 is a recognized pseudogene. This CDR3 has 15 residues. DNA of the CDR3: TGTGCCAGCAGCCCCTCCCCAATTAACACCGGGGAGCTGTTTTTT. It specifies CASSPSPINTGELFF.